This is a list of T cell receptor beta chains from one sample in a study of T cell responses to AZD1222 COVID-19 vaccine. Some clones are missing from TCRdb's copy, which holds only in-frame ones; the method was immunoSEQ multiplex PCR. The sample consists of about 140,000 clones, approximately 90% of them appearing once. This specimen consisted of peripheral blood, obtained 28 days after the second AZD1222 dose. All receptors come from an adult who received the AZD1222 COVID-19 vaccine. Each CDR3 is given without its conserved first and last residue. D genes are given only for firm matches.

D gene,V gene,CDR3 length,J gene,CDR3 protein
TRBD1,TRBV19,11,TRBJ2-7,AATSGTGDEQY
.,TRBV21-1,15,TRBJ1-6,ASKVRMSPSYNSPLH
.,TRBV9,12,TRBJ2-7,ASSVEAVTYEQY
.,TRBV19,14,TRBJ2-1,ASSIPGRSSYNEQF
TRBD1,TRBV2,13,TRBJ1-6,ASSFDREPHSPLH
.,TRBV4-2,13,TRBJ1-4,ASSLFTGSNEKLF
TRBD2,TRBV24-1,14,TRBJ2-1,ATSGQAGGTYNEQF
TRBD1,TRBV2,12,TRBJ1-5,ATKTGGSNQPQH
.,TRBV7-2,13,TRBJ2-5,ASSLRLGQQETQY
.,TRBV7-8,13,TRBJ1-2,ASSLAPGAINGYT
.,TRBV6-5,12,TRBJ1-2,ASSSTAPRYGYT
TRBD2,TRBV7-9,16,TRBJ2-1,ASSPPRRRTSSYNEQF
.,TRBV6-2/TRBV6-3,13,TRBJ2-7,ASSRGTTPKDEQY
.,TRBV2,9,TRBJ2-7,ASSRGWEQY
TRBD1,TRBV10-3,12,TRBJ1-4,AISKQGEDEKLF
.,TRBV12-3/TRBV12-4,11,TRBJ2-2,ASRPRNTGELF
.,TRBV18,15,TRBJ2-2,ASSKATITKGTGELF
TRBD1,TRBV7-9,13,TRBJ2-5,ASSSYGTGPETQY
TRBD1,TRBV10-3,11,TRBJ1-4,AILDRANEKLF
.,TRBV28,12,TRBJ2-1,ASSLGQDYNEQF
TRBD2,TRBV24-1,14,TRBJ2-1,ATSDSETSAYNEQF
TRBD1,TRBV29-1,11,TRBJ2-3,SVPQGRTDTQY
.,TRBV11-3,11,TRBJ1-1,ASSQNMNTEAF
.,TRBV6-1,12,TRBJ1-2,ASSEVREGYGYT
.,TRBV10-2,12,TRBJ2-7,ASSEVGKNYEQY
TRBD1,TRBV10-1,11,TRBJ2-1,ATSGQIPNEQF
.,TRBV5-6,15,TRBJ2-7,ASTHRGPGGSSYEQY
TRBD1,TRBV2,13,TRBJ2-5,ASRSRTGLQETQY
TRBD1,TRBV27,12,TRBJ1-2,ASSLQGVNYGYT
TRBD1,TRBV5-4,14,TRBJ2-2,ASSNPGQGVTGELF
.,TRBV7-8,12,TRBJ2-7,ASSLGLLAREQY
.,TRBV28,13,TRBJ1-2,ASSSQGWGTYGYT
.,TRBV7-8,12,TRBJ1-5,ASSPEPGNQPQH
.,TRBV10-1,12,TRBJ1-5,ASSDRGRNQAQH
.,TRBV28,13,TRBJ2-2,ASSPSQGNTGELF
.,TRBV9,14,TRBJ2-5,ASSPQGGGRGETQY
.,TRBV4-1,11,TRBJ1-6,ASSHDGHSPLH